These 6 T cell receptor beta chains came from one sample sequenced in a study of blood T cell repertoires in COVID-19 (dated by TCRdb to about 2020). The library came from the immunoSEQ multiplex PCR assay. In its TCRdb copy, this immuneACCESS table keeps in-frame sequences only and misses some clones. Where compared with another copy, unresolved V genes explain less than half of these, and the others have no known cause. Across this sample there are approximately 240,000 clones, with around 81% seen only once. The top ten hold around 3% of the sample. Material: peripheral blood. The receptor source for this set is a woman in her thirties who had recovered from COVID-19.

The chain couples TRBV2 to TRBJ2-5, with D perhaps matching TRBD2 (6 bases). The CDR3 is 12 amino acids. The V end lost 7 bases, the J end lost 5 bases, and 11 bases lay between the germline ends. Germline CDR1 reads SNHLY; CDR2 reads FYNNEI. CDR3 loop: CASNGGEETQYF. The CDR3 DNA is TGTGCCAGCAATGGCGGGGAGGAGACCCAGTACTTC.

This clone was seen many times. This chain connects TRBV27 to TRBJ1-2; D is possibly TRBD1 (6 bases). The ends were cut back, 3 bases at V and 2 bases at J, with 22 bases in the middle. Germline CDR1 reads MNHEY; CDR2 reads SMNVEV (reference sequence). The CDR3 runs to 18 residues. The DNA for the CDR3 is TGTGCCAGCAGTTTCCGGATCGTCCCAGGGGAATGGAACTATGGCTACACCTTC. It encodes CASSFRIVPGEWNYGYTF.

Points on this clone: This CDR3 is also generated by other DNA sequences in the sample. The genes are TRBV11-1 and TRBJ1-2, with 9 positions matching TRBD1. The trim removed 5 bases at V and 4 bases at J, leaving 5 bases unmatched. The germline V gene has CDR1 SGHAT and CDR2 FQDESV (reference sequence). There are 14 residues in the CDR3. The CDR3 loop reads CASSPGQGSYGYTF. The CDR3 nucleotides read TGTGCCAGCAGCCCGGGACAGGGAAGCTATGGCTACACCTTC. Combining the CDR3 with reference TRBV11-1 and TRBJ1-2 gives the whole variable domain EAEVAQSPRYKITEKSQAVAFWCDPISGHATLYWYRQILGQGPELLVQFQDESVVDDSQLPKDRFSAERLKGVDSTLKIQPAELGDSAMYLCASSPGQGSYGYTFGSGTRLTVV.

This chain connects TRBV19 to TRBJ1-1; 11 nucleotides match TRBD1. The CDR3 consists of 11 residues. Germline loops: CDR1 LNHDA, CDR2 SQIVND (reference sequence). The CDR3 sequence: CGPGQGDEAFF. The CDR3 DNA is TGTGGCCCGGGACAGGGGGATGAAGCTTTCTTT.

The rearrangement links TRBV19 to TRBJ2-2; D possibly corresponds to TRBD2 (6 bases). This CDR3 comprises 14 residues. The germline V and J ends were trimmed by 8 bases and 9 bases, with 19 bases remaining between them. Germline CDR1 is LNHDA and CDR2 is SQIVND (reference sequence). The DNA of the CDR3 is TGTGCCAGTCAGACGTCGGACTATATGTGGGAGCTGTTTTTT. This translates into CASQTSDYMWELFF.

The V and J genes are TRBV6-5 and TRBJ2-5; 12 bases are shared with TRBD2. The junction had 8 bases not matched to a gene; V was cut back by 6 bases and J by 9 bases. Germline V gives CDR1 MNHEY, CDR2 SVGAGI. The CDR3 is made up of 14 amino acids. DNA of the CDR3: TGTGCCAGCAGCCGACTAGCGGGAGTACAGGCCCAGTACTTC. Translation: CASSRLAGVQAQYF.